Listed here is a single T cell receptor beta chain. Per the original data handling: The authors estimated nucleated cell counts from reference gene primer amplification. Sequencing used immunoSEQ multiplex PCR; TCRdb keeps in-frame clones, though not all of them. V and J calls and clone size are copied from that table; D and trimming were computed from the DNA. The sample shows 250,000 or so clones, roughly four fifths of them seen only once. This sample stems from a study of blood T cell repertoires in COVID-19. On the study more broadly: Sites across the United States, Italy and Spain contributed samples from acute and convalescent COVID-19. PBMCs, B-cell-depleted T cells, or T cells provided the cDNA or gDNA that made up the material.

Trimming cost V 1 base and J 3 bases, with 15 bases left between them. The CDR3 spans 16 residues. Germline-derived CDR1 and CDR2 are LGHDT and YNNKEL (reference sequence). The genes are TRBV3-1 (or the pseudogene TRBV3-2) and TRBJ2-5; D is perhaps TRBD2 (5 bases). The source of this sequence is a woman in her seventies with acute or convalescent COVID-19. The sequenced sample consisted of peripheral blood. CDR3 protein: CASSQAARGWEETQYF. The DNA of the CDR3 is TGTGCCAGCAGCCAAGCTGCCCGGGGTTGGGAAGAGACCCAGTACTTC.